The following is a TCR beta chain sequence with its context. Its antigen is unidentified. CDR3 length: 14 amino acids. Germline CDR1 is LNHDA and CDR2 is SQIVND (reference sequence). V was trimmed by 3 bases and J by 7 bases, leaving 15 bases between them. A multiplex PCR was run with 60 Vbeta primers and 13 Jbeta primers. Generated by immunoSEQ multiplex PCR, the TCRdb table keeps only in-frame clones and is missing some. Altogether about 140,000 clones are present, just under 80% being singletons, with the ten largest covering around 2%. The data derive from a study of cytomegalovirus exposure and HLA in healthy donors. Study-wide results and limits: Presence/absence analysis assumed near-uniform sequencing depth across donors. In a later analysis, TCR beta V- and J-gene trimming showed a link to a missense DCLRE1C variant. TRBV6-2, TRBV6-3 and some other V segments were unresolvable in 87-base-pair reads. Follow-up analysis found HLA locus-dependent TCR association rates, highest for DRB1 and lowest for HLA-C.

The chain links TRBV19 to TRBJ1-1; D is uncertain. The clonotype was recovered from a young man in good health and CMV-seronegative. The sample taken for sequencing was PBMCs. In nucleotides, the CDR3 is TGTGCCAGTAGTATCGTGGCGGGAGTGAGTGAAGCTTTCTTT. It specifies CASSIVAGVSEAFF.